A selection of T cell receptor beta chains follows, all from one sample in a study of neurological immune-mediated disorders. TCRdb re-derived calls from the 5' RACE reads in MiXCR, one entry per CDR3 protein. The table records around 19,000 distinct CDR3 sequences, around a tenth of them present only once. What was sequenced was CD8+ T cells from blood. The receptors were gathered from a woman aged 45-59 years in good health. CDR3s include the opening cysteine and the closing phenylalanine or tryptophan. The D gene is left open where the match is weak. Clone size is given for some rows only: seen once, a few or many times, or a class if the clone is expanded.

j_call v_call d_call clone_size cdr3_nt cdr3_aa
TRBJ2-3 TRBV10-3 . . TGTGCCATCAGTGAACGGGATACGCAGTATTTT CAISERDTQYF
TRBJ2-7 TRBV5-5 TRBD2 . TGTGCCAGCAGCTCCTCGGGACTAGCGGGGGGGACCTACGAGCAGTACTTC CASSSSGLAGGTYEQYF
TRBJ2-1 TRBV27 . many TGTGCCAGCAGTTTAAGGAACAATGAGCAGTTCTTC CASSLRNNEQFF
TRBJ2-7 TRBV18 . many TGTGCCAGCTCACCAGTGGACACCGAGCAGTACTTC CASSPVDTEQYF
TRBJ1-1 TRBV10-3 . many TGTGCCATCATCCGGGACATCAACACTGAAGCTTTCTTT CAIIRDINTEAFF
TRBJ1-5 TRBV6-5 . . TGTGCCAGCAGTTCCCGCCCTAATCAGCCCCAGCATTTT CASSSRPNQPQHF
TRBJ2-1 TRBV6-2/TRBV6-3 . many TGTGCCAGCAGTTACGGGGGTGAGCAGTTCTTC CASSYGGEQFF
TRBJ2-3 TRBV28 . many TGTGCCAGCAGTTTCGAGACATGGGCAGATACGCAGTATTTT CASSFETWADTQYF
TRBJ2-7 TRBV4-1 . many TGCGCCAGCAGCCAAGAAGGTACAGGGCCCTACGAGCAGTACTTC CASSQEGTGPYEQYF
TRBJ2-7 TRBV7-9 . many TGTGCCAGCAGCACCCCGGGGAGGTACGAGCAGTACTTC CASSTPGRYEQYF
TRBJ2-1 TRBV6-2/TRBV6-3 . many TGTGCCAGCAGTCCCCCGGGGGCTAATAATGAGCAGTTCTTC CASSPPGANNEQFF
TRBJ2-3 TRBV7-8 . many TGTGCCAGCAGCTCTAATGAGTACAGGGTACAAGATACGCAGTATTTT CASSSNEYRVQDTQYF
TRBJ2-4 TRBV7-9 . many TGTGCCAGCAGCTTAGCCGACAGAGTAAACATTCAGTACTTC CASSLADRVNIQYF
TRBJ2-5 TRBV4-1 . many TGCGCCAGCAGCCAAGAAGGGCAAGAGACCCAGTACTTC CASSQEGQETQYF
TRBJ2-7 TRBV2 TRBD1 . TGTGCCAGCAGAACCCGGGACAGCTACGAGCAGTACTTC CASRTRDSYEQYF
TRBJ1-1 TRBV20-1 . medium-sized TGCAGTGCTTCCATCAGCCACACTGAAGCTTTCTTT CSASISHTEAFF
TRBJ2-6 TRBV5-6 . . TGTGCCAGCACCCGGGACACTAAGTTAAGCTCTGGGGCCAACGTCCTGACTTTC CASTRDTKLSSGANVLTF
TRBJ2-7 TRBV7-9 TRBD1 many TGTGCCAGCAGCTTTCCCGGGACAGGGGATAATCGGGAGCAGTACTTC CASSFPGTGDNREQYF
TRBJ2-2 TRBV5-5 . many TGTGCCAGCAGCTTGGCCCGGGACACCGGGGAGCTGTTTTTT CASSLARDTGELFF
TRBJ2-1 TRBV5-1 . many TGCGCCAGCAGCTTGGCCGTCGGTTACTCCTACAATGAGCAGTTCTTC CASSLAVGYSYNEQFF
TRBJ2-7 TRBV27 . many TGTGCCAGCAGTTTATTTGTCCCACAAGGTTACGAGCAGTACTTC CASSLFVPQGYEQYF
TRBJ2-3 TRBV5-1 TRBD2 many TGCGCCAGCAGCTCCGGTCGGGGAGCGGGGGCTAGCACAGATACGCAGTATTTT CASSSGRGAGASTDTQYF
TRBJ2-7 TRBV5-1 . few TGCGCCAGCAGCCCAGGAACTGGAGGGTCCTACGAGCAGTACTTC CASSPGTGGSYEQYF
TRBJ1-1 TRBV6-1 TRBD1 many TGTGCCAGCAGGCCAGGGGGTCCCCACACTGAAGCTTTCTTT CASRPGGPHTEAFF
TRBJ2-1 TRBV12-3/TRBV12-4 TRBD1 . TGTGCCAGCAGTCCCGACAGGGTCGTTTGGTTCTTC CASSPDRVVWFF
TRBJ2-7 TRBV5-4 . many TGTGCCAGCAGACTTGAAGGTGGGACCCCGGACGAGCAGTACTTC CASRLEGGTPDEQYF
TRBJ1-5 TRBV12-3/TRBV12-4 . many TGTGCCAGCAGACGACGGGCCAATCAGCCCCAGCATTTT CASRRRANQPQHF
TRBJ2-3 TRBV29-1 . many TGCAGCGGTCTCCGACAGGCAGATACGCAGTATTTT CSGLRQADTQYF
TRBJ2-1 TRBV12-3/TRBV12-4 TRBD2 many TGTGCCAGCAGAGACAGCGGGGGTAGCGCCTACAATGAGCAGTTCTTC CASRDSGGSAYNEQFF
TRBJ2-7 TRBV7-9 TRBD2 many TGTGCCAGCCGACCCCCTAGCGGTTACGAGCAGTACTTC CASRPPSGYEQYF
TRBJ2-3 TRBV7-6 . many TGTGCCAGCAGCCCGTCCTTTGCGCAGGAGTCAGATACGCAGTATTTT CASSPSFAQESDTQYF
TRBJ2-7 TRBV21-1 . many TGTGCCAGCAGCATTCCGGCGGTCGGGGCGGGCCGCGAGCAGTACTTC CASSIPAVGAGREQYF
TRBJ2-1 TRBV14 TRBD2 many TGTGCCAGCAGCCTTCTAGCGGGGGCCCTTTTGCATGAGCAGTTCTTC CASSLLAGALLHEQFF
TRBJ1-2 TRBV27 . many TGTGCCAGCAGTCCGCGACAGGAGGTCTATGGCTACACCTTC CASSPRQEVYGYTF
TRBJ2-1 TRBV7-9 TRBD2 many TGTGCCAGCAGCTTACGGGGGGAGGGCGAGCAGTTCTTC CASSLRGEGEQFF
TRBJ2-3 TRBV20-1 . . TGCAGTGCTAGAGTGATGGATACGCAGTATTTT CSARVMDTQYF
TRBJ1-5 TRBV28 TRBD1 many TGTGCCAGCAGTGGGGACAGGGGGCGGCGGCAGCCCCAGCATTTT CASSGDRGRRQPQHF
TRBJ2-1 TRBV5-1 . many TGCGCCAGCAGGGAAGATATTAACCTCCTTAGATACAATGAGCAGTTCTTC CASREDINLLRYNEQFF
TRBJ2-2 TRBV7-8 . . TGTGCCAGCAGTCTCTATCCAGGGTTATTGGCCGGGGAGCTGTTTTTT CASSLYPGLLAGELFF
TRBJ1-2 TRBV5-1 . . TGCGCCAGCAGCTTGGATGGCCCGAGCTATGGCTACACCTTC CASSLDGPSYGYTF
TRBJ2-7 TRBV20-1 . many TGCAGTGCTAGAGAGGGGTCTCACGAGCAGTACTTC CSAREGSHEQYF
TRBJ2-7 TRBV24-1 . medium-sized TGTGCCACCAGCGACCCGGGTTACGAGCAGTACTTC CATSDPGYEQYF
TRBJ2-3 TRBV6-1 TRBD1 . TGTGCCAGCAGCGTTGTTAGGGGGCTTAGCACAGATACGCAGTATTTT CASSVVRGLSTDTQYF
TRBJ2-5 TRBV10-3 . many TGTGCCATCAGTGAAGACAACCAAGAGACCCAGTACTTC CAISEDNQETQYF
TRBJ2-1 TRBV10-3 . many TGTGCCATCAGTGAGGCTACGTTCGATGAGCAGTTCTTC CAISEATFDEQFF
TRBJ1-1 TRBV5-1 . many TGCGCCAGCAGCTTGGTTGGCCAAATCACTGAAGCTTTCTTT CASSLVGQITEAFF
TRBJ2-7 TRBV24-1 . medium-sized TGTGCCACCGGAACAGAGGACTACGAGCAGTACTTC CATGTEDYEQYF
TRBJ2-6 TRBV7-9 . many TGTGCCAGCAGCTGGATGGGACAAAACTCTGGGGCCAACGTCCTGACTTTC CASSWMGQNSGANVLTF
TRBJ2-5 TRBV29-1 TRBD2 . TGCAGCGTGAGACTAGCACTGGAGACCCAGTACTTC CSVRLALETQYF
TRBJ2-3 TRBV7-9 . many TGTGCCAGCAGCGGCCTAGCTACAGATACGCAGTATTTT CASSGLATDTQYF
TRBJ2-7 TRBV4-1 . many TGCGCCAGCAGCCAAGCCAGGAGCTCCTACGAGCAGTACTTC CASSQARSSYEQYF
TRBJ2-1 TRBV29-1 . many TGCAGCACTCCCGAGGGGGGACAATCACCCGGGACCAGTTACAATGAGCAGTTCTTC CSTPEGGQSPGTSYNEQFF